A selection of T cell receptor beta chains follows, all from one sample in a study of early T cells in non-severe SARS-CoV-2 infection. TCRdb re-called the 5' RACE reads through MiXCR, storing one row per CDR3 protein. Among 70,000 to 95,000 distinct CDR3 sequences, about 9.6% were seen once, and the ten largest hold 4.8%. Sequencing was carried out using whole blood. The receptors here all came from an adult who was a healthcare worker with PCR-confirmed SARS-CoV-2 infection or an uninfected control (not recorded which). CDR3s include the opening cysteine and the closing phenylalanine or tryptophan. D genes are given only for firm matches. Clone size is given for some rows only: seen once, a few or many times, or a class if the clone is expanded.

V,length,size,D,J,DNA,CDR3
TRBV7-3,13,few,NA,TRBJ2-2,TGTGCCAGCAGCTTAAGTAGCTCCGGGGAGCTGTTTTTT,CASSLSSSGELFF
TRBV7-3,13,few,NA,TRBJ2-1,TGTGCCAGCAGCCGCCGCGCTGACCATGAGCAGTTCTTC,CASSRRADHEQFF
TRBV19,15,NA,TRBD1,TRBJ2-7,TGTGCCAGTAGTCACGTCGGACAGGGCTTATACGAGCAGTACTTC,CASSHVGQGLYEQYF
TRBV7-9,17,few,TRBD2,TRBJ2-1,TGTGCCAGCAGCCCCGGGACTAGCGGGGGTACACTCGATGAGCAGTTCTTC,CASSPGTSGGTLDEQFF
TRBV6-2/TRBV6-3,15,many,TRBD2,TRBJ2-1,TGTGCCAGCAGTCCTAGCGGGAGACCTTACAATGAGCAGTTCTTC,CASSPSGRPYNEQFF
TRBV6-5,14,few,NA,TRBJ1-2,TGTGCCAGCAGCCTGGCGGGGGCGTACTATGGCTACACCTTC,CASSLAGAYYGYTF
TRBV6-5,14,NA,NA,TRBJ1-2,TGTGCCAGCAGCCCTAGAGTTATGATCGATGGCTACACCTTC,CASSPRVMIDGYTF
TRBV6-1,13,many,NA,TRBJ2-3,TGTGCCAGCAGTGTGGAGGACACAGATACGCAGTATTTT,CASSVEDTDTQYF
TRBV7-9,13,many,NA,TRBJ1-2,TGTGCCAGCAGCTTCGGGCACAGCGATGGCTACACCTTC,CASSFGHSDGYTF
TRBV7-2,13,NA,NA,TRBJ2-5,TGTGCCAGCAGCTTAGGTCCCATGGAGACCCAGTACTTC,CASSLGPMETQYF
TRBV3-1,14,few,NA,TRBJ2-7,TGTGCCAGCAGCCGTAAAGCGGATTCCTACGAGCAGTACTTC,CASSRKADSYEQYF
TRBV27,18,NA,TRBD1,TRBJ1-6,TGTGCCAGCAGATCCGGACAGGGCACCATTTCCTATAATTCACCCCTCCACTTT,CASRSGQGTISYNSPLHF